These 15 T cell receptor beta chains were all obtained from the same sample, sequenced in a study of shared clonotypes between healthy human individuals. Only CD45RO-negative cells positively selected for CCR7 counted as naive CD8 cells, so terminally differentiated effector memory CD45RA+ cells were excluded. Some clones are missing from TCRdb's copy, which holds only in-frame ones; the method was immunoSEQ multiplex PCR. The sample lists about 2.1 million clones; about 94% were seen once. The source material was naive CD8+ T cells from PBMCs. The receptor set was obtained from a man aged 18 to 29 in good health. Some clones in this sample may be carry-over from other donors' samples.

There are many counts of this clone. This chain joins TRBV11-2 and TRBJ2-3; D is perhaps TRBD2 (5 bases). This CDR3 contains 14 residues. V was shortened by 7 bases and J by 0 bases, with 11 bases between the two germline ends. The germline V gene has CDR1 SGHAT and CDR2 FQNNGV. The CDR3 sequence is CASKGAQSTDTQYF. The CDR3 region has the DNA TGTGCCAGCAAGGGAGCGCAAAGCACAGATACGCAGTATTTT.

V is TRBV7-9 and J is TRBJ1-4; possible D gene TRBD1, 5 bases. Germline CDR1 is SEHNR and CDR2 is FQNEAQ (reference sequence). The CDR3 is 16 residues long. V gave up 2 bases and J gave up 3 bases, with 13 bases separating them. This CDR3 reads CASSLQLREANEKLFF. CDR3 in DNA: TGTGCCAGCAGCTTACAACTCAGGGAGGCTAATGAAAAACTGTTTTTT.

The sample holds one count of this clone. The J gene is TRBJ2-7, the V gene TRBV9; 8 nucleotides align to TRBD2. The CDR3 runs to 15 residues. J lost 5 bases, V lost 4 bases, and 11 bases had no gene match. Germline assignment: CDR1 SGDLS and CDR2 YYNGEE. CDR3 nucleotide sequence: TGTGCCAGCAGCCCCCGGGGTAGCGGGAACAACGAGCAGTACTTC. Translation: CASSPRGSGNNEQYF.

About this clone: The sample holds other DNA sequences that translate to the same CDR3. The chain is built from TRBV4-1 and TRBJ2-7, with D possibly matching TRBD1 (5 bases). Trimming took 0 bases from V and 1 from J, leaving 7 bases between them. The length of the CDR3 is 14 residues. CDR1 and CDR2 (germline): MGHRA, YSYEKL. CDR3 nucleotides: TGCGCCAGCAGCCAAGACAGGGTTTCCTACGAGCAGTACTTC. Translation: CASSQDRVSYEQYF.

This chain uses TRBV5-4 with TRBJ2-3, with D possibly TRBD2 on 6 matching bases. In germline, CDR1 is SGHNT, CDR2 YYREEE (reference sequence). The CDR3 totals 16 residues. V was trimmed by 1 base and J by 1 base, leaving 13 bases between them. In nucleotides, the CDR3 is TGTGCCAGCAGCTTGAAGAGTGCGGGGCGCACAGATACGCAGTATTTT. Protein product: CASSLKSAGRTDTQYF.

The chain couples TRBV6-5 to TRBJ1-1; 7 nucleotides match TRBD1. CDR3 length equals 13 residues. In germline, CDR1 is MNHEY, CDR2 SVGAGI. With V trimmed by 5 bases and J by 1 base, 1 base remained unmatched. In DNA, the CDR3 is TGTGCCAGCAGTAGACAGGGGAACACTGAAGCTTTCTTT. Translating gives CASSRQGNTEAFF.

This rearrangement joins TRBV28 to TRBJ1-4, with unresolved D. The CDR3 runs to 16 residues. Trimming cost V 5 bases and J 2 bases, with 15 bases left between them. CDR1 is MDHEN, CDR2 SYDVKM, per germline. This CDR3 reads CASSPLTSATNEKLFF. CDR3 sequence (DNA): TGTGCCAGCAGTCCTTTAACCTCCGCCACTAATGAAAAACTGTTTTTT.

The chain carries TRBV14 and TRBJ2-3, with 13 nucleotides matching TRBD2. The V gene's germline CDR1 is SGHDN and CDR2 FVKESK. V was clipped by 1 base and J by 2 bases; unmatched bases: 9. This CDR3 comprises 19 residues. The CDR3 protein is CASSQGTSGRAPPTDTQYF. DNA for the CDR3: TGTGCCAGCAGCCAAGGAACTAGCGGGAGGGCCCCCCCCACAGATACGCAGTATTTT.

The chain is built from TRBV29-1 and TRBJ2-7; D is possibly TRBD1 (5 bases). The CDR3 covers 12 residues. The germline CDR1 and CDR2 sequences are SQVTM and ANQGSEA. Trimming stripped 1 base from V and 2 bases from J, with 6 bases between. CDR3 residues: CSVEADTYEQYF. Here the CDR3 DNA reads TGCAGCGTTGAAGCGGACACCTACGAGCAGTACTTC.

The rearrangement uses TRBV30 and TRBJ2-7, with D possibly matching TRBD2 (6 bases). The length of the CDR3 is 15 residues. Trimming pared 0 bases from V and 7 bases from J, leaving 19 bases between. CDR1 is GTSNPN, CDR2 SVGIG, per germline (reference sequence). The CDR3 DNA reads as TGTGCCTGGAGTGTTGGAGAACTAGCAAATTCAGAGCAGTACTTC. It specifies CAWSVGELANSEQYF.

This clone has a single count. CDR3 sequence reads: CASSLGSGWGDTQYF. The CDR3, as DNA: TGCGCCAGCAGCTTGGGAAGCGGTTGGGGGGATACGCAGTATTTT. The V and J genes are TRBV5-1 and TRBJ2-3; D assignment may be TRBD1 or TRBD2 (5 bases each). Looked up from germline, CDR1 is SGHRS and CDR2 is YFSETQ. The CDR3 is 15 residues long. The V and J ends lost 0 bases and 6 bases respectively, with 14 bases between them.

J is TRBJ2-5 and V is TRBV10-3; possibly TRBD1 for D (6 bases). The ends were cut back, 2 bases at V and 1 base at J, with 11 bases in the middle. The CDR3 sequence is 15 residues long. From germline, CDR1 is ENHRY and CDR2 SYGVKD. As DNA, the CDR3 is TGTGCCATCAGTGAGCCGACAGGTCCCCAAGAGACCCAGTACTTC. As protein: CAISEPTGPQETQYF.

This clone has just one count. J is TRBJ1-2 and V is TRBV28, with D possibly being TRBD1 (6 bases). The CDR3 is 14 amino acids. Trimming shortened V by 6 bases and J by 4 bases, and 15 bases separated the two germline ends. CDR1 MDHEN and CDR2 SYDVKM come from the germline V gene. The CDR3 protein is CASRPGTTIYGYTF. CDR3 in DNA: TGTGCCAGCAGACCCGGGACAACCATCTATGGCTACACCTTC.

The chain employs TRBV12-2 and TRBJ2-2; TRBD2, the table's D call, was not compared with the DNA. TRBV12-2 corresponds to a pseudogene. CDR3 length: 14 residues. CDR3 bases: TGTGCAAGTCGCTTCGGGATGAACACCGGGGAGCTGTTTTTT. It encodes CASRFGMNTGELFF.

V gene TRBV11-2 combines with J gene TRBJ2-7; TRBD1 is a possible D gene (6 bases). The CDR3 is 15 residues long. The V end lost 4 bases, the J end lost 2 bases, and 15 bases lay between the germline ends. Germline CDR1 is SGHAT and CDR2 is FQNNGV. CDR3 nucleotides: TGTGCCAGCAGCTCCAGGGGTCTTCAACCCTACGAGCAGTACTTC. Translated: CASSSRGLQPYEQYF.